Below, one TCR beta chain is given with its context. These data belong to a study of T cell changes during pregnancy in multiple sclerosis. Trimming removed 6 bases from V and 3 bases from J, with 9 bases in between. The length of the CDR3 is 12 residues. Germline CDR1 reads WNHNN; CDR2 reads SYGVQD (reference sequence). Clones were read by immunoSEQ multiplex PCR, and TCRdb kept only the in-frame ones, dropping some. The sample includes around 70,000 clones, around 92% seen only once; the top ten take 2% to 2.5%. This chain links TRBV10-1 with TRBJ2-7, with D maybe TRBD1 (6 bases). The TCR was taken from a female donor with multiple sclerosis, enrolled in a pregnancy study. Sequenced here: peripheral blood, sampled before pregnancy. The CDR3 loop reads CASRCRGYEQYF. The DNA of the CDR3 is TGCGCCAGCAGATGCAGGGGCTACGAGCAGTACTTC.